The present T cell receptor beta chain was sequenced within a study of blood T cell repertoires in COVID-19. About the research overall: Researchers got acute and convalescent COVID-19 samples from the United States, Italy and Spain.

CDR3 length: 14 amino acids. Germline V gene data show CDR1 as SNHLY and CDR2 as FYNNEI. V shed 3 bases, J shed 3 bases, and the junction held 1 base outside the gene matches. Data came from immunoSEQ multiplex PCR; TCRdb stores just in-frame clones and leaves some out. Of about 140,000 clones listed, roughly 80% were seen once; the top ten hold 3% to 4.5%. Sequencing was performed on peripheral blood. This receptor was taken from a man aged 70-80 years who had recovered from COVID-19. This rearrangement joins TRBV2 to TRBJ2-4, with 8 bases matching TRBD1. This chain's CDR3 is CASSEDRVKNIQYF. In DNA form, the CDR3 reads TGTGCCAGCAGTGAGGACAGGGTCAAAAACATTCAGTACTTC.